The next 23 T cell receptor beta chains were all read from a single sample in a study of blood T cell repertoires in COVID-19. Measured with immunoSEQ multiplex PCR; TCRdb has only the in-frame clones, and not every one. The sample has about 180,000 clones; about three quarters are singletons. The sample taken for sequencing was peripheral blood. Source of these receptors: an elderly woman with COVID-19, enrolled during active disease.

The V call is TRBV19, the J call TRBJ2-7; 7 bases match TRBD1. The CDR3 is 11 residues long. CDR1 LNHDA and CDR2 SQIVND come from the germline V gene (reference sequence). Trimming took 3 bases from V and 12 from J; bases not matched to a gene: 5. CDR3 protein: CASSMLGQLYF. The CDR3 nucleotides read TGTGCCAGTAGTATGCTGGGACAGTTGTACTTC.

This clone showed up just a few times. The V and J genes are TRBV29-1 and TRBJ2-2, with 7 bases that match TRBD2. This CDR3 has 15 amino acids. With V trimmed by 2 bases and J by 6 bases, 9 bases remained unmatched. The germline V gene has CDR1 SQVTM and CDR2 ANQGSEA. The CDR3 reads CSVESGRGPAGELFF. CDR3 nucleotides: TGCAGCGTTGAATCTGGGAGGGGCCCAGCCGGGGAGCTGTTTTTT.

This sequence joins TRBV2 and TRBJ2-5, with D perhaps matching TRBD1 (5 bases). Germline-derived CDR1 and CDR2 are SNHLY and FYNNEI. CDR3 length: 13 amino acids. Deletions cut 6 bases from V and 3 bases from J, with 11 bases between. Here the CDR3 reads CASRSRVKETQYF. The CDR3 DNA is TGTGCCAGCAGGAGCAGGGTAAAAGAGACCCAGTACTTC.

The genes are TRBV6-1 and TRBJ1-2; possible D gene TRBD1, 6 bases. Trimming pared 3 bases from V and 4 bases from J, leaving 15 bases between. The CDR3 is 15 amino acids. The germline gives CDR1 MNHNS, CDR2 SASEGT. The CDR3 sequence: CASSDPTGYGYGYTF. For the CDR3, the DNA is TGTGCCAGCAGTGACCCTACAGGGTACGGCTATGGCTACACCTTC.

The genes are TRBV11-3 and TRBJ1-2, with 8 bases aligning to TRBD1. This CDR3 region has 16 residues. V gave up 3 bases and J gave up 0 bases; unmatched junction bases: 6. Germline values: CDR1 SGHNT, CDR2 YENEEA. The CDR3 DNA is TGTGCCAGCAGCTTTTCAGGGGGCTACACTAACTATGGCTACACCTTC. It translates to CASSFSGGYTNYGYTF.

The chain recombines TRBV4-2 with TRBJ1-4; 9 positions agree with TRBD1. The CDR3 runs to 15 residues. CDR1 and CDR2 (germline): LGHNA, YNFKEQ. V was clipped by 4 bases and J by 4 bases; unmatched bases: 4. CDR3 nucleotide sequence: TGTGCCAGCAGCCGGGGACAGGGAAATAATGAAAAACTGTTTTTT. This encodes CASSRGQGNNEKLFF.

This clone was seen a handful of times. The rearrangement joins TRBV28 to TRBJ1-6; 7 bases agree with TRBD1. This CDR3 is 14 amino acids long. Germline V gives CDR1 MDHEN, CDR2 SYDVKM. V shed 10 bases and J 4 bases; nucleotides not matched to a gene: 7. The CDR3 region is CATGTAFYNSPLHF. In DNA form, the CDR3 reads TGTGCCACTGGGACAGCCTTTTATAATTCACCCCTCCACTTT.

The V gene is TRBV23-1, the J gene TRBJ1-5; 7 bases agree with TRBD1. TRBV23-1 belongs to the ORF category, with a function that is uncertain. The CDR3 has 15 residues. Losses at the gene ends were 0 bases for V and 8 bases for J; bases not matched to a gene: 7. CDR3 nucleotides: TGCGCCAGCAGTCAATCCGGACAGGCTAGTGAGCCCCAGCATTTT. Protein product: CASSQSGQASEPQHF.

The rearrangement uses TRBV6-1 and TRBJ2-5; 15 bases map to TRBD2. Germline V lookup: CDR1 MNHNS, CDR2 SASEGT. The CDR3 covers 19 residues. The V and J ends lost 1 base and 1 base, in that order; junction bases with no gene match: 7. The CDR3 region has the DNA TGTGCCAGCAGTGAAGAGGACTGGACTAGCGGGAGGGTCCAAGAGACCCAGTACTTC. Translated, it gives CASSEEDWTSGRVQETQYF.

The CDR3 DNA reads TGCGCCAGCCGCCTAGCGGGAGAGGGAGGTGAGCAGTTCTTC. Translated, it gives CASRLAGEGGEQFF. The chain couples TRBV5-1 to TRBJ2-1; 10 nucleotides agree with TRBD2. V shed 7 bases and J 9 bases; nucleotides not matched to a gene: 10. The CDR3 length is 14 residues. Germline V CDR1 and CDR2: SGHRS, YFSETQ.

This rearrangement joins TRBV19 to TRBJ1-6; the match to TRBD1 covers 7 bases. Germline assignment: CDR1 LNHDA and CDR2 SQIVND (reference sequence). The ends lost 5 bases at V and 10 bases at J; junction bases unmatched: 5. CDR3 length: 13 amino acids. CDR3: CASSPGTDSPLHF. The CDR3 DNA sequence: TGTGCCAGTAGTCCCGGGACAGACTCACCCCTCCACTTT.

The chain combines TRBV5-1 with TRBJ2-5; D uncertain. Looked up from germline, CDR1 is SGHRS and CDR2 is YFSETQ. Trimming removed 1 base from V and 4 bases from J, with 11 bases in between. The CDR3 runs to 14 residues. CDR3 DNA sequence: TGCGCCAGCAGCTTGAGGCCAGGTGGAGAGACCCAGTACTTC. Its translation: CASSLRPGGETQYF.

The CDR3 nucleotides are TGTGCCAGCAGCACGAGACTAGCGGGAGTTTGGACAGATACGCAGTATTTT. This translates into CASSTRLAGVWTDTQYF. The gene calls are TRBV5-6 and TRBJ2-3; 12 positions agree with TRBD2. This CDR3 region has 17 residues. CDR1 is SGHDT and CDR2 is YYEEEE in the germline V gene. The V segment lost 4 bases and the J segment 3 bases; nucleotides outside the gene matches: 9. Full variable domain (remainder filled in from reference TRBV5-6 and TRBJ2-3): DAGVTQSPTHLIKTRGQQVTLRCSPKSGHDTVSWYQQALGQGPQFIFQYYEEEERQRGNFPDRFSGHQFPNYSSELNVNALLLGDSALYLCASSTRLAGVWTDTQYFGPGTRLTVL.

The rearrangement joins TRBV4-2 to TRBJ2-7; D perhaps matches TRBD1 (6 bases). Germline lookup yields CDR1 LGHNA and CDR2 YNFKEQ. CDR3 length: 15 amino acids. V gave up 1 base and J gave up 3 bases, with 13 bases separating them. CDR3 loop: CASSQGPQGLYEQYF. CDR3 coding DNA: TGTGCCAGCAGCCAAGGTCCTCAGGGGCTCTACGAGCAGTACTTC.

CDR3 coding DNA: TGTGCCAGCAGTTTAGTCCAACCTTCCTCTGGAAACACCATATATTTT. This encodes CASSLVQPSSGNTIYF. This rearrangement joins TRBV6-6 to TRBJ1-3, with unresolved D. V was clipped by 4 bases and J by 0 bases, with 13 bases between them. Germline CDR1 reads MNHNY; CDR2 reads SVGAGI (reference sequence). This CDR3 spans 16 amino acids.

The CDR3 protein is CASSPSGSGNTIYF. CDR3 nucleotide sequence: TGTGCCAGCTCACCTTCGGGGTCTGGAAACACCATATATTTT. V and J are TRBV18 and TRBJ1-3; no clear D. The length of the CDR3 is 14 residues. The germline CDR1 and CDR2 sequences are KGHSH and LQKENI. Trimming pared 3 bases from V and 1 base from J, leaving 7 bases between.

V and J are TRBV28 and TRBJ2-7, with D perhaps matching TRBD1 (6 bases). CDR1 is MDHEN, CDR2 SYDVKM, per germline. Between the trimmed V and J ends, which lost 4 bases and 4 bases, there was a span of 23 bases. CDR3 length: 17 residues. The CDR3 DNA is TGTGCCAGCAGTTCCTCAATGTGGCAGGGGCGAATATACGAGCAGTACTTC. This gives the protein CASSSSMWQGRIYEQYF.

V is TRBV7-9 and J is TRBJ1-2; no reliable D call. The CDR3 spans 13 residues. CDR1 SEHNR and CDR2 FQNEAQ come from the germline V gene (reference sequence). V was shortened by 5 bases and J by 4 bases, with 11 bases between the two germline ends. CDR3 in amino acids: CASSPREAYGYTF. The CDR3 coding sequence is TGTGCCAGCAGCCCGAGGGAGGCCTATGGCTACACCTTC.

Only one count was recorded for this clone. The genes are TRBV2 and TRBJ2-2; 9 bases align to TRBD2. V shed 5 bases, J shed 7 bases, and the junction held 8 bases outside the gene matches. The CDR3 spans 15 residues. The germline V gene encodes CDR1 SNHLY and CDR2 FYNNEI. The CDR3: CASSLLAGAVGELFF. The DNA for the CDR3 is TGTGCCAGCAGTCTTTTAGCGGGAGCGGTCGGGGAGCTGTTTTTT.

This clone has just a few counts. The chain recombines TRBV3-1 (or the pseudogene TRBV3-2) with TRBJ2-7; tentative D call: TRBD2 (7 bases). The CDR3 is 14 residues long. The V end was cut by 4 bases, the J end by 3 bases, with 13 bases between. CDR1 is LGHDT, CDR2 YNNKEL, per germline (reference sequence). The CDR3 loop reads CASSPWGGGYEQYF. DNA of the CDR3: TGTGCCAGCAGCCCCTGGGGAGGGGGCTACGAGCAGTACTTC.

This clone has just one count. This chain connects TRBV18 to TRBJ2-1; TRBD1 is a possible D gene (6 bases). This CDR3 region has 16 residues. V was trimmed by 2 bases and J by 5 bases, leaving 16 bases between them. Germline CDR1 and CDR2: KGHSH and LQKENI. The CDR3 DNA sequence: TGTGCCAGCTCACCATCGGGACAAGGCCTTAACAATGAGCAGTTCTTC. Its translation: CASSPSGQGLNNEQFF. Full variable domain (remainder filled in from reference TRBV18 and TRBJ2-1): NAGVMQNPRHLVRRRGQEARLRCSPMKGHSHVYWYRQLPEEGLKFMVYLQKENIIDESGMPKERFSAEFPKEGPSILRIQQVVRGDSAAYFCASSPSGQGLNNEQFFGPGTRLTVL.

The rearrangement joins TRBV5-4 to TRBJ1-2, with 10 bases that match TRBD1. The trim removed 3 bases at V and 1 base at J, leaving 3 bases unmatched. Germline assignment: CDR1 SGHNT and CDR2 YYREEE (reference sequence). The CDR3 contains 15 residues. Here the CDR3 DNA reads TGTGCCAGCAGCTGGGGGACAGGGGTTAACTATGGCTACACCTTC. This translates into CASSWGTGVNYGYTF.

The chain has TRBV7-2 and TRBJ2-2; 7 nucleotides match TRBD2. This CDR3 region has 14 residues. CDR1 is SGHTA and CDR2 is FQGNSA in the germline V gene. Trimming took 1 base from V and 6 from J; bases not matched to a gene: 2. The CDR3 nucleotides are TGTGCCAGCAGCTTAGGGGGAGGGGCCGGGGAGCTGTTTTTT. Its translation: CASSLGGGAGELFF.